One TCR beta chain is described in this entry. These data are taken from a study of cytomegalovirus exposure and HLA in healthy donors. This CDR3 contains 15 residues. The PCR made use of 60 Vbeta and 13 Jbeta primers. Method: immunoSEQ multiplex PCR; TCRdb's copy keeps in-frame clones and lacks some. The sample has some 90,000 clones, 80% seen once. This chain links TRBV21-1 with TRBJ1-5; the table's TRBD1 call for D was not verified on the DNA. TRBV21-1 is labeled a pseudogene. The source of this sequence is a woman aged 45-59 years in good health and CMV-seropositive. Sequenced input: PBMCs. Here the CDR3 reads CASIKTGGLRQPQHF. The CDR3 DNA reads TGTGCCAGCATCAAAACAGGGGGCCTTCGGCAGCCCCAGCATTTT.